A selection of T cell receptor beta chains follows, all from one sample in a study of control samples from healthy donors and cancer patients. Sequencing was performed with immunoSEQ multiplex PCR; in TCRdb, only in-frame clones are kept and a portion is missing. The profile shows 130,000 to 150,000 clones, about 94% of them singletons. Input material: PBMCs. Receptors were obtained from a man aged 60 to 75 with colorectal cancer. The conserved cysteine and the conserved F or W are not part of the CDR3 here.

V gene: TRBV12-3/TRBV12-4; J gene: TRBJ1-4; CDR3 protein: ASSLFREEKLF
V gene: TRBV14; J gene: TRBJ2-7; CDR3 protein: ASSPGTSYEQY
V gene: TRBV6-5; J gene: TRBJ2-2; CDR3 protein: ASTIAGGNTGELF
V gene: TRBV9; J gene: TRBJ2-2; CDR3 protein: ASSVDLGANTGELF
V gene: TRBV27; J gene: TRBJ1-3; CDR3 protein: ASSLSQVPGNTIY
V gene: TRBV7-2; J gene: TRBJ2-1; CDR3 protein: ASSLGANSYNEQF
V gene: TRBV11-2; J gene: TRBJ2-5; CDR3 protein: ASSLNAGGQETQY
V gene: TRBV25-1; J gene: TRBJ2-1; CDR3 protein: ASSEGLAGYNEQF
V gene: TRBV3-1/TRBV3-2; J gene: TRBJ1-4; CDR3 protein: ASSQALRASNEKLF
V gene: TRBV29-1; J gene: TRBJ1-1; CDR3 protein: SVGKGKNTEAF
V gene: TRBV19; J gene: TRBJ1-5; CDR3 protein: ASSIGGGWNQPQH
V gene: TRBV7-2; J gene: TRBJ2-2; CDR3 protein: ASSLGAAGSGELF
V gene: TRBV6-6; J gene: TRBJ1-1; CDR3 protein: ASTGGAGNTEAF
V gene: TRBV7-9; J gene: TRBJ1-1; CDR3 protein: ASSLEGRDRGHTEAF
V gene: TRBV18; J gene: TRBJ2-7; CDR3 protein: ASSQSRGSSYEQY
V gene: TRBV4-2; J gene: TRBJ1-3; CDR3 protein: ASSQESSAGSGNTIY
V gene: TRBV6-2/TRBV6-3; J gene: TRBJ1-2; CDR3 protein: ASSPGGSDYGYT
V gene: TRBV3-1/TRBV3-2; J gene: TRBJ2-7; CDR3 protein: ASSKGGYEQY
V gene: TRBV5-1; J gene: TRBJ2-3; CDR3 protein: ASSKTGGTDTQY
V gene: TRBV7-2; J gene: TRBJ2-1; CDR3 protein: ASSGSTSGGNNEQF
V gene: TRBV5-1; J gene: TRBJ2-7; CDR3 protein: ASSLDRESYEQY
V gene: TRBV11-1; J gene: TRBJ2-3; CDR3 protein: ASSSLHSTDTQY
V gene: TRBV10-3; J gene: TRBJ1-6; CDR3 protein: AISEPNSPLH
V gene: TRBV29-1; J gene: TRBJ2-7; CDR3 protein: SAENGYEQY
V gene: TRBV7-9; J gene: TRBJ1-6; CDR3 protein: ASSLGSGQANSPLH
V gene: TRBV5-1; J gene: TRBJ2-2; CDR3 protein: ASSFDGRNTGELF
V gene: TRBV6-1; J gene: TRBJ1-2; CDR3 protein: ASSDTQVNYGYT
V gene: TRBV18; J gene: TRBJ2-7; CDR3 protein: ASSPRRSQGGTYEQY
V gene: TRBV5-1; J gene: TRBJ1-2; CDR3 protein: ASSPWTGAGGYT
V gene: TRBV9; J gene: TRBJ1-1; CDR3 protein: ASSETGHTEAF
V gene: TRBV9; J gene: TRBJ1-2; CDR3 protein: ASSVAQQGVNYGYT
V gene: TRBV29-1; J gene: TRBJ2-7; CDR3 protein: SVGGPREQY
V gene: TRBV7-2; J gene: TRBJ2-1; CDR3 protein: ASRSIRAGVSYNEQF
V gene: TRBV11-2; J gene: TRBJ1-2; CDR3 protein: ASSSPTLGQVYGYT
V gene: TRBV27; J gene: TRBJ1-5; CDR3 protein: ASSLGGGQPQH
V gene: TRBV24-1; J gene: TRBJ2-1; CDR3 protein: ATSDRDAYNEQF
V gene: TRBV10-3; J gene: TRBJ1-5; CDR3 protein: AARGISNQPQH
V gene: TRBV11-2; J gene: TRBJ1-2; CDR3 protein: ASSLVSRPDTYGYT
V gene: TRBV7-2; J gene: TRBJ2-1; CDR3 protein: ASSLGKAGGVYNEQF
V gene: TRBV19; J gene: TRBJ2-5; CDR3 protein: ASSIGTGHSKETQY
V gene: TRBV3-1/TRBV3-2; J gene: TRBJ2-7; CDR3 protein: ASSRGDSPAYEQY
V gene: TRBV19; J gene: TRBJ1-6; CDR3 protein: ASSIRDSDNSPLH
V gene: TRBV5-6; J gene: TRBJ1-5; CDR3 protein: ASSLQTGSYQPQH
V gene: TRBV30; J gene: TRBJ1-3; CDR3 protein: AWERTGGGNTIY
V gene: TRBV10-1; J gene: TRBJ2-7; CDR3 protein: ASSLDGYEQY
V gene: TRBV7-9; J gene: TRBJ2-1; CDR3 protein: ASSLVYAGGPNEQF
V gene: TRBV15; J gene: TRBJ2-7; CDR3 protein: ATSRDGQGIYEQY
V gene: TRBV5-1; J gene: TRBJ2-1; CDR3 protein: ASSLPRWQGWNEQF
V gene: TRBV18; J gene: TRBJ2-3; CDR3 protein: ASSPPGGSTDTQY
V gene: TRBV27; J gene: TRBJ1-6; CDR3 protein: ASSLYRTGGNSPLH
V gene: TRBV19; J gene: TRBJ2-2; CDR3 protein: ASSMSTGGPNTGELF